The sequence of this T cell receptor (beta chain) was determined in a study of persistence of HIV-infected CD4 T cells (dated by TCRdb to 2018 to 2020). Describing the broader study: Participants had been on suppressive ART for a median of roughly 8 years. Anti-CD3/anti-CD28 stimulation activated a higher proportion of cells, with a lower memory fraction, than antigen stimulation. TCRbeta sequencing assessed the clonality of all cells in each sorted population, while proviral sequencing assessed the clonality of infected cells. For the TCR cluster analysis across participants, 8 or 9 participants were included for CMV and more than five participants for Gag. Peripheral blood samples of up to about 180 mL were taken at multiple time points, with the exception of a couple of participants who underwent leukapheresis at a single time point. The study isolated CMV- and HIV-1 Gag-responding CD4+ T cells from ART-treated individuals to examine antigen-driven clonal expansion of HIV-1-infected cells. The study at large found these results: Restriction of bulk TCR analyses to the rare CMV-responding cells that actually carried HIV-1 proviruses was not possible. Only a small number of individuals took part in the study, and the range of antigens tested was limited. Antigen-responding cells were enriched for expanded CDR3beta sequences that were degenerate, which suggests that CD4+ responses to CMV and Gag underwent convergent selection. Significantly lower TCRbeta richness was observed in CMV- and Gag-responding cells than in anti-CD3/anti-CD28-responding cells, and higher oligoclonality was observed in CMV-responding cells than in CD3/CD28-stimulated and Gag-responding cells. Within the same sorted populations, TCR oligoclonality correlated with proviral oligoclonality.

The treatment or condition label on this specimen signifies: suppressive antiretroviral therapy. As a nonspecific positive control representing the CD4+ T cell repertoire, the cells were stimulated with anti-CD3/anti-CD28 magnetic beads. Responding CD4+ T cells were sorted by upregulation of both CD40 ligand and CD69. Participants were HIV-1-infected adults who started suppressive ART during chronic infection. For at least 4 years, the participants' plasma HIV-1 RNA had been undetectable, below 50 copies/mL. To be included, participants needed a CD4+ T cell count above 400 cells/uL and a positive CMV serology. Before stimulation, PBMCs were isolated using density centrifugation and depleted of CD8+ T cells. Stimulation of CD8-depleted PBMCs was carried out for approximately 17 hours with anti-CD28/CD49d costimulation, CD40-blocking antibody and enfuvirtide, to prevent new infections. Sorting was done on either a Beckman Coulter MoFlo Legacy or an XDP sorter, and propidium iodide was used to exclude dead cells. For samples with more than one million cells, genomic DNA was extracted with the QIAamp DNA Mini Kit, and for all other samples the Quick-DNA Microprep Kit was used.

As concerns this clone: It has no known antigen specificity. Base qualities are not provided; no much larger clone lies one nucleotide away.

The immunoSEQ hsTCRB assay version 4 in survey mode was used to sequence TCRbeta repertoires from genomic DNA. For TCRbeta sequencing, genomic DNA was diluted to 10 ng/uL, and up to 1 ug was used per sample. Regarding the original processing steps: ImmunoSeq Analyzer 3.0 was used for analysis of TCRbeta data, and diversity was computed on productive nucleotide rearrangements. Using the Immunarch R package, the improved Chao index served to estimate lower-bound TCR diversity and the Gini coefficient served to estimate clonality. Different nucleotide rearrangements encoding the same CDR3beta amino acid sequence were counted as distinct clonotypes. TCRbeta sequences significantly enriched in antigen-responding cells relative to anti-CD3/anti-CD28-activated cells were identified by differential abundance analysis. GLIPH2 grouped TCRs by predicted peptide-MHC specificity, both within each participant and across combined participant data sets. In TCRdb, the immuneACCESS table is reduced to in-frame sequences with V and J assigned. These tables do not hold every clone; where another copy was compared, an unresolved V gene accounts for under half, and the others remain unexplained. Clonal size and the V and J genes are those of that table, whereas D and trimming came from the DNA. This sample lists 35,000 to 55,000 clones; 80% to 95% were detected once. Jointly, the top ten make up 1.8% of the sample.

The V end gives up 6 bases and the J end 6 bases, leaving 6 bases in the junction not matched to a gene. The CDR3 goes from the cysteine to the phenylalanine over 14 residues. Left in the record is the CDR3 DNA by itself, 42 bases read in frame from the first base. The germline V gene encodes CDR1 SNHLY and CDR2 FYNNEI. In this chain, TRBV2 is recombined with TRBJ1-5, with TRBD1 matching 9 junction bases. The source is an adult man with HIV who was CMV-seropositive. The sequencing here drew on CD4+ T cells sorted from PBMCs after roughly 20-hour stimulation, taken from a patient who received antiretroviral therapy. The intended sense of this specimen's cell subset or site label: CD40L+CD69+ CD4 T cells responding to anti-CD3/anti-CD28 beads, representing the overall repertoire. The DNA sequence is TGTGCCAGCAGGAACGACAGGGGGGTTCAGCCCCAGCATTTT. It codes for CASRNDRGVQPQHF.